Each of the 10 T cell receptor beta chains below was sequenced from the same sample in a study of blood T cells in healthy people across ages. Then a second PCR, running roughly 7 to 11 cycles, was carried out with a sample-barcoded 5' primer and a J-beta primer mix. Each CDR3 protein is one row after TCRdb ran MiXCR on the 5' RACE reads. This sample has almost 550,000 distinct CDR3 sequences, with around 24% found just once. The sample was also reused in another study, on T cells of mothers and their children.

Material: blood. These receptor sequences come from a boy younger than 18 in good health.

This clonotype has more than one count but fewer than ten. A much larger clone differs from this one at a single base, so this may be a read error. The rearrangement links TRBV10-2 to TRBJ2-1; D unclear. The CDR3 runs to 14 residues. Germline V gene data show CDR1 as WSHSY and CDR2 as SAAADI. The CDR3 protein is CTSSDFFEHNEQFF. The CDR3 DNA reads TGCACCAGCAGTGATTTTTTTGAGCACAATGAGCAGTTCTTC.

This clonotype was seen a few times. A read error may account for a junction end that differs from germline. This chain links TRBV7-7 with TRBJ2-3; D call uncertain. Germline CDR1 is SSHAT and CDR2 is FNYEAQ (reference sequence). The CDR3 has 13 amino acids. CDR3 region: CASSLITDDTQYF. As DNA, the CDR3 is TGTGCTAGCAGCTTAATAACTGATGATACGCAGTATTTT.

In its sample, this clonotype was seen a few times. The chain uses TRBV29-1 and TRBJ1-4, with D uncertain. V was clipped by 1 base and J by 5 bases, with 8 bases between them. CDR3 length: 13 residues. The V gene's germline CDR1 is SQVTM and CDR2 ANQGSEA. Here the CDR3 DNA reads TGCAGCGTTGAAGCGGCCGAGAATGAAAAACTGTTTTTT. Residues: CSVEAAENEKLFF.

The rearrangement joins TRBV7-2 to TRBJ2-1; 11 nucleotides match TRBD2. Looked up from germline, CDR1 is SGHTA and CDR2 is FQGNSA. The J segment lost 9 bases and the V segment lost 4 bases, leaving 14 bases of the junction unmatched. CDR3 size: 17 residues. CDR3 residues: CASSSARNSGGALEQFF. The CDR3 region has the DNA TGTGCCAGCAGCTCCGCCAGGAATAGCGGGGGGGCCCTTGAGCAGTTCTTC. The full variable domain, its missing parts supplied by reference TRBV7-2 and TRBJ2-1, is GAGVSQSPSNKVTEKGKDVELRCDPISGHTALYWYRQSLGQGLEFLIYFQGNSAPDKSGLPSDRFSAERTGGSVSTLTIQRTQQEDSAVYLCASSSARNSGGALEQFFGPGTRLTVL.

This clonotype was recorded a few times. The rearrangement links TRBV14 to TRBJ2-7, with TRBD1 matching over 9 bases. CDR1 and CDR2 (germline): SGHDN, FVKESK. V lost 4 bases to trimming and J lost 3 bases; unmatched junction nucleotides: 16. CDR3 length: 18 residues. CDR3 protein: CASSPYRRHRGRFYEQYF. CDR3 sequence (DNA): TGTGCCAGCAGCCCTTATCGCCGCCACAGGGGGCGATTCTACGAGCAGTACTTC.

The rearrangement links TRBV7-3 to TRBJ2-1, with D maybe TRBD1 (5 bases). With 5 bases removed from V and 12 bases from J, the gap between germline ends came to 20 bases. This CDR3 is built from 14 residues. CDR1 SGHTA and CDR2 FQGTGA come from the germline V gene. The CDR3: CASSPSGTRQGQFF. CDR3 bases: TGTGCCAGCAGCCCAAGTGGTACGCGGCAGGGGCAGTTCTTC.

This clonotype occurred a few times. V usage is TRBV7-2 and J usage is TRBJ2-7; TRBD2 aligns across 8 bases. Germline CDR1 SGHTA, CDR2 FQGNSA. V dropped 7 bases and J dropped 0; count of bases not matched to a gene: 17. There are 18 residues in the CDR3. The CDR3: CASNRESGLAGGSYEQYF. The DNA for the CDR3 is TGTGCCAGCAACCGAGAAAGCGGTCTAGCGGGCGGCTCCTACGAGCAGTACTTC.

The genes are TRBV24-1 and TRBJ1-5; 7 bases agree with TRBD1. Germline V gene data show CDR1 as KGHDR and CDR2 as SFDVKD. The length of the CDR3 is 13 residues. Trimming removed 6 bases from V and 7 bases from J; junction bases left unmatched: 5. CDR3 sequence (DNA): TGTGCCACCAGTCCTACAGGGGAACAGCCCCAGCATTTT. Amino acid sequence: CATSPTGEQPQHF.

This clonotype was seen repeatedly, ten times or more. The V and J genes are TRBV29-1 and TRBJ2-7, with D maybe TRBD2 (6 bases). With 1 base removed from V and 2 bases from J, the gap between germline ends came to 12 bases. Germline CDR1 reads SQVTM; CDR2 reads ANQGSEA. The CDR3 has 14 residues. The CDR3 nucleotides read TGCAGCGTTGAAGGTTCAGGACTAACCTACGAGCAGTACTTC. Protein sequence: CSVEGSGLTYEQYF.

The chain employs TRBV20-1 and TRBJ2-5; D remains ambiguous. The CDR3 has 11 amino acids. Germline CDR1 is DFQATT and CDR2 is SNEGSKA (reference sequence). Trimming took off 6 bases at V and 6 bases at J, with 11 bases between the two ends. CDR3 bases: TGCAGTGCATCGGCGGTAAAGACCCAGTACTTC. Its translation: CSASAVKTQYF.